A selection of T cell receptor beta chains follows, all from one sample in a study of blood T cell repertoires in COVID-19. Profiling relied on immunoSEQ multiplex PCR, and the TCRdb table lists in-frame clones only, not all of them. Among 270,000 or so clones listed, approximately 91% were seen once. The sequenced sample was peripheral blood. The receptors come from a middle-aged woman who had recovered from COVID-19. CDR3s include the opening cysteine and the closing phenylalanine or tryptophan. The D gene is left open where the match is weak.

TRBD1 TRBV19 CASSTQRQTGASLLAKNIQYF
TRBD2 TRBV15 CATSRAWTSGSSSYNEQFF
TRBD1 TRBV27 CASSSPGQGSHEQYF
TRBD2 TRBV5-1 CASSLLAGTQETQYF
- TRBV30 CAWSVGSTPAFF
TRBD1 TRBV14 CASSRTGGYGELFF
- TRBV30 CASQGKWGYEQYF
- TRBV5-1 CASSRIGGSSTDTQYF
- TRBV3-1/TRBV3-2 CASSHLISPPKEEQYF
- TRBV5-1 CASSPAGQVYEQYF
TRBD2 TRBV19 CATRTGGLDTQYF
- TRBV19 CASTYSHPPYNEQFF
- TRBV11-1 CASSLQDSLDSPLHF
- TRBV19 CASSNREINGGYTF
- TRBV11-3 CASSLATGGQWNEQFF
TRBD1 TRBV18 CASSPSTGALTDTQYF
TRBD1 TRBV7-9 CASRPTGYTEAFF
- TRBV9 CASSERAYNEQFF
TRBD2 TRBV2 CASSVSGNGNEQFF
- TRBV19 CASSIQGQADNQPQHF
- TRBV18 CASSRRRWGHSNSTDTQYF
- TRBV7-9 CASSFGGEADTQYF
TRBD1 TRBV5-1 CASRPGQGGNSGANVLTF
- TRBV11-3 CASSFTAGTNEKLFF
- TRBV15 CATSRGDRSYGYTF
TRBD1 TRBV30 CAWSFGQGAGGGYTF
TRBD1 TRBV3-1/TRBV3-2 CASSERPSGGSEKLFF
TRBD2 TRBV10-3 CAISESIAGATADTQYF
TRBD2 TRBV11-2 CASDPAGGRGDTQYF
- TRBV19 CASRRGSSYEQYF
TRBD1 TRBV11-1 CASSLAGQELYGYTF
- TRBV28 CASSLGDYEQYF
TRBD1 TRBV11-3 CASSLEGDRGIGEAFF
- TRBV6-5 CASRKDFNSYEQYF
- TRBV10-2 CASSARLNTGELFF
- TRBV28 CASSPRTTPGTIYF
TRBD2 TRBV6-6 CASSAGTTYEQYF
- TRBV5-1 CASSLFEGSQETQYF
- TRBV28 CASIPTTVNNEKLFF
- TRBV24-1 CATSASGTLQQYF
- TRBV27 CASSLVGGRELFF
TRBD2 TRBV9 CASSAGGSGANVLTF
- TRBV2 CASSELTYEQYF
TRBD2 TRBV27 CASSLFPSGSSWNIQYF
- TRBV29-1 CSVGNSPQETQYF
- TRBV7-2 CASSSRRERAETQYF
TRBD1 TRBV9 CASSAGTGGKNRNEQFF